This T cell receptor (beta chain) was recovered during a study of blood T cells in healthy people across ages. The authors ran a second PCR of roughly 6 to 11 cycles using a sample-barcoded 5' primer and a J-beta primer mix. In TCRdb, the 5' RACE reads were re-called with MiXCR into one record per CDR3 protein. The table lists over 950,000 distinct CDR3 sequences, roughly two fifths of them singletons. Germline CDR1 and CDR2: MNHEY and SMNVEV (reference sequence). Between the trimmed V and J ends, which lost 5 bases and 8 bases, there was a span of 10 bases. This CDR3 spans 12 amino acids. This clonotype was seen only a few times.

The sample was blood. This TCR was sampled from a man aged 18 to 29 in good health. The rearrangement joins TRBV27 to TRBJ2-1; D gene uncertain. For the CDR3, the DNA is TGTGCCAGCAGTCCCCGCTATGATGAGCAGTTCTTC. The encoded protein is CASSPRYDEQFF.